The rows below give T cell receptor beta chains drawn from one sample of a study of tumor and adjacent non-tumor tissue in lung cancer. TCRdb redid the calling of the multiplex PCR reads with MiXCR, one entry per CDR3 protein. The sample holds some 100,000 distinct CDR3 sequences; more than 55% are singletons and the top ten take roughly 20%. What was sequenced was distant non-tumor lung tissue. Every receptor here comes from a man under 40 with non-small cell lung cancer. Both conserved end residues are part of each CDR3. D genes are given only for firm matches. Rows give clone size only sometimes, using once, few, many, or a class for an expanded clone.

TRBD2 | . | 17 | TRBJ2-3 | TRBV11-2 | CASSLGLAGGPTDTQYF | TGTGCGAGCAGCCTCGGACTAGCGGGGGGGCCCACAGATACGCAGTATTTT
. | . | 14 | TRBJ1-1 | TRBV6-5 | CASSRPGKSTEALF | TGTGCCAGCAGCCGACCAGGGAAGAGCACTGAAGCTCTCTTT
. | many | 15 | TRBJ1-1 | TRBV6-2/TRBV6-3 | CASSYYGRMNTEAFF | TGTGCCAGCAGTTACTACGGACGCATGAACACTGAAGCTTTCTTT
. | . | 15 | TRBJ1-5 | TRBV14 | CASSQEGNSNQLEHF | TGTGCCAGCAGCCAAGAGGGTAATAGCAATCAGCTCGAGCATTTT
. | . | 14 | TRBJ1-1 | TRBV11-1 | CASIWTAVNTETFF | TGTGCCAGCATCTGGACGGCTGTGAACACTGAAACTTTCTTT
TRBD2 | . | 16 | TRBJ2-7 | TRBV6-8 | CASTVNWGGRFYEQYF | TGTGCCAGCACCGTAAATTGGGGGGGAAGGTTCTACGAGCAGTACTTC
TRBD2 | . | 14 | TRBJ2-3 | TRBV20-1 | CSATGALALDKQYF | TGCAGTGCTACCGGTGCACTAGCGTTGGATAAGCAGTATTTT
TRBD1 | . | 15 | TRBJ1-2 | TRBV11-2 | CASNSEGQGRGGHTF | TGTGCCAGCAACTCAGAGGGACAGGGAAGAGGTGGCCACACCTTC
TRBD2 | . | 17 | TRBJ2-5 | TRBV20-1 | CSTRDLILLAGEETQYF | TGCAGTACTAGAGACCTGATACTACTAGCGGGAGAAGAGACCCAATACTTC
. | few | 11 | TRBJ1-1 | TRBV30 | CAWKGDYEAFF | TGTGCCTGGAAAGGTGACTACGAAGCTTTCTTT
TRBD2 | . | 13 | TRBJ2-7 | TRBV6-6 | CASQLAGSPEQYF | TGTGCCAGCCAACTAGCGGGGTCCCCCGAGCAGTACTTC
. | . | 14 | TRBJ2-7 | TRBV6-1 | CASSKLIGGPDQYF | TGTGCCAGCAGTAAACTGATAGGGGGTCCCGATCAGTATTTC
TRBD1 | . | 18 | TRBJ2-1 | TRBV11-2 | CASSTTQSATGPFRVQFF | TGTGCCAGCAGCACGACACAATCCGCGACAGGGCCCTTCCGAGTGCAGTTCTTC
. | few | 14 | TRBJ2-7 | TRBV10-2 | CARCDVGGSYEQYF | TGCGCCAGATGTGATGTCGGCGGTTCCTACGAGCAGTACTTC
. | . | 15 | TRBJ2-1 | TRBV11-2 | CVSSSQPGDYNEQFF | TGTGTCAGCAGCTCCCAGCCCGGAGATTACAATGAGCAGTTCTTC
. | few | 15 | TRBJ2-7 | TRBV24-1 | CATSVPGRTSYEQYF | TGTGCCACCAGTGTACCGGGACGGACCTCCTACGAGCAGTACTTC
TRBD1 | many | 15 | TRBJ2-7 | TRBV5-1 | CASSLDRGQLYEQYF | TGCGCCAGCAGCTTGGACAGGGGGCAGCTCTACGAGCAGTACTTC
. | . | 14 | TRBJ2-3 | TRBV6-5 | CANTPFQGSDTQYF | TGTGCCAACACGCCCTTTCAAGGCTCAGATACGCAGTATTTT
TRBD1 | many | 15 | TRBJ2-7 | TRBV5-6 | CASSPDWTGYYEQYF | TGTGCCAGCAGCCCGGACTGGACAGGGTACTACGAGCAGTACTTC
TRBD1 | . | 15 | TRBJ2-7 | TRBV11-2 | CVSSSRQGNSYDQYF | TGTGTCAGCAGCTCCAGACAGGGCAACTCCTACGACCAGTACTTC
. | . | 13 | TRBJ1-1 | TRBV7-3 | CASKVTVNTEAFF | TGTGCCAGCAAGGTAACCGTGAACACTGAAGCTTTCTTT
. | few | 17 | TRBJ2-6 | TRBV11-2 | CASSFVWRPAGANVLTF | TGTGCCAGCAGCTTTGTCTGGAGGCCAGCTGGGGCCAACGTCCTGACTTTC
. | many | 14 | TRBJ1-6 | TRBV12-3/TRBV12-4 | CASSLVGSDSPLHF | TGTGCCAGCAGTTTAGTAGGGAGTGATTCACCCCTCCACTTT
. | . | 13 | TRBJ2-5 | TRBV12-3/TRBV12-4 | CVSSSWDQETQYF | TGTGTCAGCAGCTCGTGGGACCAAGAGACCCAGTACTTC
TRBD1 | . | 14 | TRBJ2-5 | TRBV7-9 | CASSHRDRGETQYF | TGTGCCAGCAGCCACCGGGACAGGGGGGAGACCCAGTACTTC
TRBD2 | . | 17 | TRBJ2-7 | TRBV5-5 | CASSPNPSSSGLYEQYF | TGTGCCAGCAGTCCCAACCCCTCCTCTAGCGGGCTCTACGAGCAGTACTTC
. | many | 14 | TRBJ1-1 | TRBV5-8 | CASSLEQMNTEAFF | TGTGCCAGCAGCTTGGAACAGATGAACACTGAAGCTTTCTTT
TRBD1 | . | 14 | TRBJ1-2 | TRBV6-5 | CVSSHDRGWYGYTF | TGTGTCAGCAGTCACGACAGGGGATGGTATGGCTACACCTTC